This record looks at one T cell receptor beta chain sequence and its context. The sample is drawn from a study of human T cells and chemical hapten exposure. Trimming cost V 3 bases and J 4 bases, with 12 bases left between them. Germline V lookup: CDR1 MDHEN, CDR2 SYDVKM. This CDR3 region has 14 residues. The sample's time point: patch test 1, 2 weeks after DPC sensitization. The treatment denotes: therapeutic diphenylcyclopropenone sensitization with weekly scalp DPC. One entry per CDR3 protein, called by TCRdb with MiXCR from the RACE reads. This table holds 180,000 or so distinct CDR3 sequences, approximately 15% found once.

The TCR comes from a woman aged 25 to 39 with alopecia areata. Some clones in this sample may be carry-over from other donors' samples. Sequenced here: whole blood, sampled in connection with sensitization to the hapten diphenylcyclopropenone (DPC). This sequence joins TRBV28 and TRBJ1-2, with D unresolved. The CDR3: CASSFHGGSYGYTF. The CDR3 nucleotides are TGTGCCAGCAGTTTTCATGGCGGGAGCTATGGCTACACCTTC.